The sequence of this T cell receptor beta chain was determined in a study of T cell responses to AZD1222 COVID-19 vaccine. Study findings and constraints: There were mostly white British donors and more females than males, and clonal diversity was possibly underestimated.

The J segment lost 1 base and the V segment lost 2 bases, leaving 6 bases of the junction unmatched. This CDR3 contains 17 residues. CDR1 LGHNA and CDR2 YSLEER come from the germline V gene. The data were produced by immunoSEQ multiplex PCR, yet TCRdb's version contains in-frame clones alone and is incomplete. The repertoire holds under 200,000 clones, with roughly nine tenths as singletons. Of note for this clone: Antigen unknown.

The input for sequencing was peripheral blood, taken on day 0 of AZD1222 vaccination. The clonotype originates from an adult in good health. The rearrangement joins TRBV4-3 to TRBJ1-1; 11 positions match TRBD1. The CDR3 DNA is TGCGCCAGCAGCCAAAGAGGGACAGGGGGAAAGAACACTGAAGCTTTCTTT. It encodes CASSQRGTGGKNTEAFF.